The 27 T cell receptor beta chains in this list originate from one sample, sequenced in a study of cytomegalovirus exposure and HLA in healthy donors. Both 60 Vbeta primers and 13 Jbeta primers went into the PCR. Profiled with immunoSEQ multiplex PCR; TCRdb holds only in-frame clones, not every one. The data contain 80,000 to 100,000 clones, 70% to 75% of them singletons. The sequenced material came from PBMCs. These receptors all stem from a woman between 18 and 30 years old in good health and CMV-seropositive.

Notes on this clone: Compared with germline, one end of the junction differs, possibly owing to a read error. The CDR3 sequence: CASSQDRTGYVYTF. The CDR3 DNA reads as TGTGCCAGCAGCCAAGATCGGACAGGCTATGTCTACACCTTC. The chain combines TRBV4-2 with TRBJ1-2, with TRBD1 identical over 7 bases. The V gene's germline CDR1 is LGHNA and CDR2 YNFKEQ. The CDR3 runs to 14 residues.

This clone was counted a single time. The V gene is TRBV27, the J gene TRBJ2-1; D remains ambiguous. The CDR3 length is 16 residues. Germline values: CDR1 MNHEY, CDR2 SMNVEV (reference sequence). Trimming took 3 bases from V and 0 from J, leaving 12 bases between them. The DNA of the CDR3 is TGTGCCAGCAGTTTTGCCGGAGTGAGCTCCTACAATGAGCAGTTCTTC. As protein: CASSFAGVSSYNEQFF.

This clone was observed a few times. The CDR3 protein is CASRDWDNEQFF. The CDR3 DNA reads TGCGCCAGCAGGGACTGGGACAATGAGCAGTTCTTC. V gene TRBV10-1 combines with J gene TRBJ2-1; tentatively, D is TRBD2 (5 bases). The CDR3 sequence is 12 residues long. CDR1 is WNHNN, CDR2 SYGVQD, per germline (reference sequence). Trimming cost V 6 bases and J 5 bases, with 8 bases left between them.

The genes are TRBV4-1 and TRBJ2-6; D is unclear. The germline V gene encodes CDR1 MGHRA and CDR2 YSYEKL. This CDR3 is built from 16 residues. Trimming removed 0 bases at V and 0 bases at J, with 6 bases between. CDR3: CASSQDMSSGANVLTF. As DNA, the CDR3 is TGCGCCAGCAGCCAAGATATGAGCTCTGGGGCCAACGTCCTGACTTTC.

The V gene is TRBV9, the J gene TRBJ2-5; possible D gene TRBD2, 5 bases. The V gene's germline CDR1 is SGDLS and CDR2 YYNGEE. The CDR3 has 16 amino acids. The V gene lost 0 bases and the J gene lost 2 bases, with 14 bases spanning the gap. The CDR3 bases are TGTGCCAGCAGCGTAGCTTGGCTGAGGACTCAAGAGACCCAGTACTTC. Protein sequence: CASSVAWLRTQETQYF.

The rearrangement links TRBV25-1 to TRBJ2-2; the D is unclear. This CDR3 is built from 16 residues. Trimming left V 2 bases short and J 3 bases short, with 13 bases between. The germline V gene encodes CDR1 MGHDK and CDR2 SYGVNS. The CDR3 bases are TGTGCCAGCAGTGAAACCCGGCAGGCCGACACCGGGGAGCTGTTTTTT. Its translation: CASSETRQADTGELFF.

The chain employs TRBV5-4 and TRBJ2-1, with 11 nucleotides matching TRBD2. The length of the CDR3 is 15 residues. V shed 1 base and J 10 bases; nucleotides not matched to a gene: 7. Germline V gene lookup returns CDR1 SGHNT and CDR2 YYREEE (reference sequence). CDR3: CASSLSSGGAGEQFF. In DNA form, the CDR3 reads TGTGCCAGCAGCTTGAGTAGCGGGGGGGCCGGGGAGCAGTTCTTC. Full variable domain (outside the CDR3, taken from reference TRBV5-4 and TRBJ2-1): ETGVTQSPTHLIKTRGQQVTLRCSSQSGHNTVSWYQQALGQGPQFIFQYYREEENGRGNFPPRFSGLQFPNYSSELNVNALELDDSALYLCASSLSSGGAGEQFFGPGTRLTVL.

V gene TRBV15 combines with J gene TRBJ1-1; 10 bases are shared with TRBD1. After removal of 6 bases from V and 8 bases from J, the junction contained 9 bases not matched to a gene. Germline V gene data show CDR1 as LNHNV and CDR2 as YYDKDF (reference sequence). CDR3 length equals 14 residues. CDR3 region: CATSLAGDRGEAFF. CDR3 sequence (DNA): TGTGCCACCAGTCTAGCCGGGGACAGGGGAGAAGCTTTCTTT.

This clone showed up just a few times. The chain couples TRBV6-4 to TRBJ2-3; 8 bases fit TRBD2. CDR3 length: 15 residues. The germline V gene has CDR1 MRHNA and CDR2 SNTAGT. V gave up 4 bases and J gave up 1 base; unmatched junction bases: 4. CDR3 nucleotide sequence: TGTGCCAGCAGTGTGTCAGCGGGGGGCACAGATACGCAGTATTTT. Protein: CASSVSAGGTDTQYF.

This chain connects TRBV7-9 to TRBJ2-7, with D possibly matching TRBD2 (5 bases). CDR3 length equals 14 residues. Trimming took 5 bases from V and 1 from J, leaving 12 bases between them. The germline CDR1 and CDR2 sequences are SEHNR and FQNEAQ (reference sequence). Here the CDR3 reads CASSLGLTSYEQYF. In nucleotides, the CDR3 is TGTGCCAGCAGCCTCGGACTGACATCCTACGAGCAGTACTTC.

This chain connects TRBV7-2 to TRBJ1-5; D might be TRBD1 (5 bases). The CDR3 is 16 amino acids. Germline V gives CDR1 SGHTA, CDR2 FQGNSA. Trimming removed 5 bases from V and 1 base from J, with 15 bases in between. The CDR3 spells CASSLAIDRSNQPQHF. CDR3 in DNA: TGTGCCAGCAGCCTTGCCATTGACAGAAGCAATCAGCCCCAGCATTTT.

The chain's CDR3 is CASSQPRDSGYTF. DNA for the CDR3: TGTGCCAGCAGCCAACCGCGGGACTCTGGCTACACCTTC. This chain links TRBV7-9 with TRBJ1-2, with a weak D call TRBD1 (5 bases). The length of the CDR3 is 13 residues. The V gene's germline CDR1 is SEHNR and CDR2 FQNEAQ (reference sequence). The ends were cut back, 5 bases at V and 7 bases at J, with 14 bases in the middle. Filled out from reference TRBV7-9 and TRBJ1-2, the complete variable domain reads DTGVSQNPRHKITKRGQNVTFRCDPISEHNRLYWYRQTLGQGPEFLTYFQNEAQLEKSRLLSDRFSAERPKGSFSTLEIQRTEQGDSAMYLCASSQPRDSGYTFGSGTRLTVV.

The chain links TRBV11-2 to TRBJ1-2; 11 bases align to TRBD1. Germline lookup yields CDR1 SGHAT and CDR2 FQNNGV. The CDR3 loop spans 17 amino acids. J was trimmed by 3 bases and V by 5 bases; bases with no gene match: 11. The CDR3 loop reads CASSPARGQGADYGYTF. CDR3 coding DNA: TGTGCCAGCAGCCCTGCCAGAGGACAGGGGGCGGACTATGGCTACACCTTC.

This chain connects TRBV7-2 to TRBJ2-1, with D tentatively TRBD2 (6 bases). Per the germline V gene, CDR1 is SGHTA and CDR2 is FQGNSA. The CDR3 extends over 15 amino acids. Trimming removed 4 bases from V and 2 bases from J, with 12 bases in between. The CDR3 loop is CASSWIADPYNEQFF. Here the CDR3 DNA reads TGTGCCAGCAGCTGGATAGCGGACCCCTACAATGAGCAGTTCTTC.

CDR3 sequence: CASSLAVQRTYNEQFF. DNA for the CDR3: TGTGCCAGCAGCTTAGCTGTCCAGCGGACCTACAATGAGCAGTTCTTC. This rearrangement joins TRBV7-9 to TRBJ2-1; D might be TRBD2 (5 bases). CDR1 is SEHNR and CDR2 is FQNEAQ in the germline V gene (reference sequence). The ends were cut back, 0 bases at V and 2 bases at J, with 11 bases in the middle. The CDR3 runs 16 residues.

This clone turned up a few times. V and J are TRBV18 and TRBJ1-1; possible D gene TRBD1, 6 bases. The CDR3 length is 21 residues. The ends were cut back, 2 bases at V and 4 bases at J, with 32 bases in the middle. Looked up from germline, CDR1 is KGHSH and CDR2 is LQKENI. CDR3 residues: CASSPVLGLLVSRGPGTEAFF. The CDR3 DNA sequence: TGTGCCAGCTCACCAGTTCTGGGGCTTCTTGTTTCCAGGGGCCCTGGCACTGAAGCTTTCTTT.

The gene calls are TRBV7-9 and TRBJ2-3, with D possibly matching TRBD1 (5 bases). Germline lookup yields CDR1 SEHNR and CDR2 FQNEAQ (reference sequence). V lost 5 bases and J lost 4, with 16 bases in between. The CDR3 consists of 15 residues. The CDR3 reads CASSPPQGSADTQYF. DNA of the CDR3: TGTGCCAGCAGCCCCCCTCAGGGAAGTGCAGATACGCAGTATTTT.

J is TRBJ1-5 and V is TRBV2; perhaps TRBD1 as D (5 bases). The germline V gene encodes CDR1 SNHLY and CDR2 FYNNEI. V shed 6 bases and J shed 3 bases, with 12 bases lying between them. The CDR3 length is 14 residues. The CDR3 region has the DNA TGTGCCAGCAGCGGGGACTTGCCCAATCAGCCCCAGCATTTT. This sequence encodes CASSGDLPNQPQHF.

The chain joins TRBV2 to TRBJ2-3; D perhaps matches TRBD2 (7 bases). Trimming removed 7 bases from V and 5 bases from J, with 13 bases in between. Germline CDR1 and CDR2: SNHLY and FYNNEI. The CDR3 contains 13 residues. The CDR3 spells CASKGGVGDTQYF. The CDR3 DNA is TGTGCCAGCAAGGGGGGGGTCGGAGATACGCAGTATTTT.

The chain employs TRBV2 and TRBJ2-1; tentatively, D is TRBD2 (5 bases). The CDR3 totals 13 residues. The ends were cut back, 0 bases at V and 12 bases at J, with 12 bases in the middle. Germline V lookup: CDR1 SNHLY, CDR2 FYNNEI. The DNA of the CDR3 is TGTGCCAGCAGTGAAGCGGGAGTAAGTGGGCAGTTCTTC. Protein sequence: CASSEAGVSGQFF.

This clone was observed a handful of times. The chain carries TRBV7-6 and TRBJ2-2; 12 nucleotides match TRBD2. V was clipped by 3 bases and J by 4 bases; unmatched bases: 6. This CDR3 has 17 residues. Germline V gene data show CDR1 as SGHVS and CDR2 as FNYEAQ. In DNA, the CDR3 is TGTGCCAGCAGCTTCGGGCTAGCGGGGGGGCTCACCGGGGAGCTGTTTTTT. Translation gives CASSFGLAGGLTGELFF.

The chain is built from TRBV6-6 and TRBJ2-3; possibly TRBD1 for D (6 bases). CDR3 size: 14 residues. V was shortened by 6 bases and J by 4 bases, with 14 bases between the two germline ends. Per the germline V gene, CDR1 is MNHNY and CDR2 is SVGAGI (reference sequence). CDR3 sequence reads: CASSQGYNPDTQYF. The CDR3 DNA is TGTGCCAGCAGCCAGGGGTATAACCCAGATACGCAGTATTTT.

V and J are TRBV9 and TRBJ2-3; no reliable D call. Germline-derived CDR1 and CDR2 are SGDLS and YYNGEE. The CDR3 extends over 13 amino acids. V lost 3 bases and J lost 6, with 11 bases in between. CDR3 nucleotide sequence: TGTGCCAGCAGCGCCGAGTATTCGGATACGCAGTATTTT. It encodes CASSAEYSDTQYF. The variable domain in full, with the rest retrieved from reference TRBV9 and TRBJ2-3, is DSGVTQTPKHLITATGQRVTLRCSPRSGDLSVYWYQQSLDQGLQFLIQYYNGEERAKGNILERFSAQQFPDLHSELNLSSLELGDSALYFCASSAEYSDTQYFGPGTRLTVL.

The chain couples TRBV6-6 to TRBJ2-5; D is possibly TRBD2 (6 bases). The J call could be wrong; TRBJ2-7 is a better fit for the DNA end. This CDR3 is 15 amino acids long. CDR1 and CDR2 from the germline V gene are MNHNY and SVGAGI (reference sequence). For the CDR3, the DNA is TGTGCCAGCAGTCCCCATGGCGGGATGGGCTACGAGCAGTACTTC. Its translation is CASSPHGGMGYEQYF.

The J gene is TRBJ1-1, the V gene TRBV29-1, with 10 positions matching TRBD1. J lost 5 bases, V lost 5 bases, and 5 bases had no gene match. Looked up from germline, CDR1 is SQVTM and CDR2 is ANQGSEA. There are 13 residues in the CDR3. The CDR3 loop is CSVTGQGVTEAFF. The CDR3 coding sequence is TGCAGCGTTACCGGACAGGGGGTTACTGAAGCTTTCTTT.

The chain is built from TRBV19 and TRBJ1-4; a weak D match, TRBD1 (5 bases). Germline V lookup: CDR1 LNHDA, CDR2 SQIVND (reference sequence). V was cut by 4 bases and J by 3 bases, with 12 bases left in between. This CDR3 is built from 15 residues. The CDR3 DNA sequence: TGTGCCAGTAGTAAGGTCGGGACTGCTAATGAAAAACTGTTTTTT. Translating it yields CASSKVGTANEKLFF.

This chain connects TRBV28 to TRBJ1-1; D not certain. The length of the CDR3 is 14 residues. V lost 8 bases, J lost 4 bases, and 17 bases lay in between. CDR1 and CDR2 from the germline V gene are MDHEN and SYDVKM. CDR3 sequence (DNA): TGTGCCAGCGCCACCGGACGGGAAGGCACTGAAGCTTTCTTT. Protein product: CASATGREGTEAFF.